This T cell receptor beta chain appears in the sequencing data of a study of graft-versus-host responses after intestinal transplantation. This clone came up a few times. Its antigen remains unknown. The table came from immunoSEQ multiplex PCR; TCRdb's copy has only in-frame clones and leaves some out. Of tens of thousands of clones in the sample, more than 75% were seen once. Trimming left V 9 bases short and J 4 bases short, with 15 bases between. The CDR3 has 13 residues. The sequencing here drew on unstimulated CD8+ T cells sorted from spleen or lymph node cells, taken before transplant. This chain links TRBV23-1 with TRBJ1-2; D not resolved. TRBV23-1 is given ORF status, its function remaining uncertain. This TCR derives from a human donor who was the organ donor for an intestinal transplant. The CDR3 region has the DNA TGCGCCAGGCGGGCCTGGGGTTCCTATGGCTACACCTTC. This translates into CARRAWGSYGYTF.